Listed below are T cell receptor beta chains from one sample, sequenced in a study of blood T cell repertoires in COVID-19. Some clones are missing from TCRdb's copy, which holds only in-frame ones; the method was immunoSEQ multiplex PCR. The table has over 50,000 clones, roughly 84% seen once; the top ten hold 7% to 10%. Sequenced input: peripheral blood. These receptors originate from a middle-aged man with active COVID-19. Each CDR3 is given with its conserved first and last residue. Each record gives: J gene, D gene, V gene, CDR3 length, clone size, CDR3 DNA, CDR3 protein. D genes are given only for firm matches. The size field is filled for only some rows; it gives once, few, many or a size class.

j_call: TRBJ2-5; d_call: -; v_call: TRBV5-1; cdr3_length: 16; clone_size: once; cdr3_nt: TGCGCCAGCAGCCATTCCCTTAGTACGAGAAAAGAGACCCAGTACTTC; cdr3_aa: CASSHSLSTRKETQYF
j_call: TRBJ1-1; d_call: -; v_call: TRBV5-1; cdr3_length: 13; clone_size: -; cdr3_nt: TGCGCCAGCAGCTTTGGGGGGGCTACTGAAGCTTTCTTT; cdr3_aa: CASSFGGATEAFF
j_call: TRBJ1-5; d_call: -; v_call: TRBV6-6; cdr3_length: 17; clone_size: -; cdr3_nt: TGTGCCAGCAGTCTCCGACCGACAGGTCCAAGCAATCAGCCCCAGCATTTT; cdr3_aa: CASSLRPTGPSNQPQHF
j_call: TRBJ2-3; d_call: -; v_call: TRBV19; cdr3_length: 15; clone_size: -; cdr3_nt: TGTGCCAGTGCCTTGACGGAGACTAGCACAGATACGCAGTATTTT; cdr3_aa: CASALTETSTDTQYF
j_call: TRBJ2-7; d_call: TRBD2; v_call: TRBV30; cdr3_length: 16; clone_size: once; cdr3_nt: TGTGCCTGGAGTACACACGCGGGACTAGCGCGATACGAGCAGTACTTC; cdr3_aa: CAWSTHAGLARYEQYF
j_call: TRBJ2-7; d_call: TRBD1; v_call: TRBV27; cdr3_length: 15; clone_size: -; cdr3_nt: TGTGCCAGCAGGATCTCGGACAGGGTTTCCTACGAGCAGTACTTC; cdr3_aa: CASRISDRVSYEQYF
j_call: TRBJ2-2; d_call: TRBD1; v_call: TRBV9; cdr3_length: 16; clone_size: -; cdr3_nt: TGTGCCAGCAGCGCAGAGAGGACAGGACTCACCGGGGAGCTGTTTTTT; cdr3_aa: CASSAERTGLTGELFF
j_call: TRBJ1-5; d_call: -; v_call: TRBV2; cdr3_length: 16; clone_size: -; cdr3_nt: TGTGCCAGCAGAGCGACCCAGGGGTTGGGCAATCAGCCCCAGCATTTT; cdr3_aa: CASRATQGLGNQPQHF
j_call: TRBJ2-1; d_call: TRBD2; v_call: TRBV11-3; cdr3_length: 15; clone_size: -; cdr3_nt: TGTGCCAGCAGCTTAAAAACTAGCGTCTACAATGAGCAGTTCTTC; cdr3_aa: CASSLKTSVYNEQFF
j_call: TRBJ1-4; d_call: -; v_call: TRBV5-3; cdr3_length: 17; clone_size: -; cdr3_nt: TGTGCCAGAAGCTTGGTCCCCCGGACAGCAACTAATGAAAAACTGTTTTTT; cdr3_aa: CARSLVPRTATNEKLFF
j_call: TRBJ1-2; d_call: TRBD1; v_call: TRBV7-2; cdr3_length: 17; clone_size: -; cdr3_nt: TGTGCCAGCAGCTTCGACAGGGTCAGCCTCAGTAACTATGGCTACACCTTC; cdr3_aa: CASSFDRVSLSNYGYTF
j_call: TRBJ2-4; d_call: -; v_call: TRBV9; cdr3_length: 14; clone_size: -; cdr3_nt: TGTGCCAGCAGCGCACACACCGGGGAAAACATTCAGTACTTC; cdr3_aa: CASSAHTGENIQYF
j_call: TRBJ1-2; d_call: -; v_call: TRBV25-1; cdr3_length: 11; clone_size: -; cdr3_nt: TGTGCCAGTTCCCATCACTATGGCTACACCTTC; cdr3_aa: CASSHHYGYTF
j_call: TRBJ2-5; d_call: TRBD2; v_call: TRBV9; cdr3_length: 15; clone_size: -; cdr3_nt: TGTGCCAGCAGCCCTTGGACTAGCGGGCAAGAGACCCAGTACTTC; cdr3_aa: CASSPWTSGQETQYF
j_call: TRBJ1-1; d_call: -; v_call: TRBV4-3; cdr3_length: 15; clone_size: -; cdr3_nt: TGCGCCAGCAGCCAAGAGATCAGACAGGCACCTGAAGCTTTCTTT; cdr3_aa: CASSQEIRQAPEAFF
j_call: TRBJ2-7; d_call: TRBD1; v_call: TRBV7-2; cdr3_length: 14; clone_size: -; cdr3_nt: TGTGCCAGCAGCTCGACAGGGGTTGGTTACGAGCAGTACTTC; cdr3_aa: CASSSTGVGYEQYF
j_call: TRBJ2-3; d_call: -; v_call: TRBV3-1/TRBV3-2; cdr3_length: 11; clone_size: -; cdr3_nt: TGTGCCAGCAGCATCTCAGATACGCAGTATTTT; cdr3_aa: CASSISDTQYF
j_call: TRBJ1-5; d_call: -; v_call: TRBV7-2; cdr3_length: 14; clone_size: -; cdr3_nt: TGTGCCAGCAGCTTAAGGGGGGGAAGTCAGCCCCAGCATTTT; cdr3_aa: CASSLRGGSQPQHF
j_call: TRBJ1-4; d_call: -; v_call: TRBV29-1; cdr3_length: 13; clone_size: -; cdr3_nt: TGCAGCGTTTCACCGGCAACTAATGAAAAACTGTTTTTT; cdr3_aa: CSVSPATNEKLFF
j_call: TRBJ2-7; d_call: -; v_call: TRBV9; cdr3_length: 14; clone_size: -; cdr3_nt: TGTGCCAGCAGCGTAGCGGCTAGCACCCACGAGCAGTACTTC; cdr3_aa: CASSVAASTHEQYF
j_call: TRBJ1-1; d_call: TRBD1; v_call: TRBV20-1; cdr3_length: 16; clone_size: -; cdr3_nt: TGCAGTGCTAGTCCCCCGGGACAGGGGATGAACACTGAAGCTTTCTTT; cdr3_aa: CSASPPGQGMNTEAFF
j_call: TRBJ1-2; d_call: -; v_call: TRBV28; cdr3_length: 13; clone_size: -; cdr3_nt: TGTGCCAGCAGTTCCCGACAGTCATATGGCTACACCTTC; cdr3_aa: CASSSRQSYGYTF
j_call: TRBJ1-1; d_call: TRBD1; v_call: TRBV28; cdr3_length: 15; clone_size: -; cdr3_nt: TGTGCCAGCAGTCCCTCGACAGGGGTGAACACTGAAGCTTTCTTT; cdr3_aa: CASSPSTGVNTEAFF
j_call: TRBJ1-1; d_call: TRBD1; v_call: TRBV6-5; cdr3_length: 13; clone_size: -; cdr3_nt: TGTGCCAGCACTTTACAGGGGTCGGATGAAGCTTTCTTT; cdr3_aa: CASTLQGSDEAFF
j_call: TRBJ2-7; d_call: -; v_call: TRBV3-1/TRBV3-2; cdr3_length: 16; clone_size: -; cdr3_nt: TGTGCCAGCAGCCAACAGGGGTCCCTGTTCTCCTACGAGCAGTACTTC; cdr3_aa: CASSQQGSLFSYEQYF
j_call: TRBJ1-1; d_call: -; v_call: TRBV9; cdr3_length: 14; clone_size: -; cdr3_nt: TGTGCCAGCAGCGTAGGAGCAGGGATGGCTGAAGCTTTCTTT; cdr3_aa: CASSVGAGMAEAFF
j_call: TRBJ1-1; d_call: TRBD1; v_call: TRBV18; cdr3_length: 14; clone_size: -; cdr3_nt: TGTGCCAGCTCACCAGGGACAGGGGTTACTGAAGCTTTCTTT; cdr3_aa: CASSPGTGVTEAFF
j_call: TRBJ1-2; d_call: -; v_call: TRBV28; cdr3_length: 12; clone_size: -; cdr3_nt: TGTGCCAGCAGTTTAGACGAGCGAGGCTACACCTTC; cdr3_aa: CASSLDERGYTF
j_call: TRBJ1-1; d_call: TRBD1; v_call: TRBV7-2; cdr3_length: 13; clone_size: -; cdr3_nt: TGTGCCAGCAGCACGGACAGGGACACTGAAGCTTTCTTT; cdr3_aa: CASSTDRDTEAFF
j_call: TRBJ2-3; d_call: -; v_call: TRBV7-2; cdr3_length: 14; clone_size: -; cdr3_nt: TGTGCCAGCACCCCGGACTATTCCACAGATACGCAGTATTTT; cdr3_aa: CASTPDYSTDTQYF
j_call: TRBJ1-2; d_call: -; v_call: TRBV5-1; cdr3_length: 18; clone_size: -; cdr3_nt: TGCGCCAGCAGCTTGTCCCCAACAGGAGGGAGGCGTAGCTATGGCTACACCTTC; cdr3_aa: CASSLSPTGGRRSYGYTF
j_call: TRBJ2-1; d_call: TRBD2; v_call: TRBV9; cdr3_length: 15; clone_size: once; cdr3_nt: TGTGCCAGCAGCGTAGCGACTAGCGGGGATCGTGAGCAGTTCTTC; cdr3_aa: CASSVATSGDREQFF
j_call: TRBJ2-3; d_call: TRBD1; v_call: TRBV4-1; cdr3_length: 19; clone_size: -; cdr3_nt: TGCGCCAGCAGCCAACCCATGTACAGGGGGCGTAGGGTCCCAGATACGCAGTATTTT; cdr3_aa: CASSQPMYRGRRVPDTQYF
j_call: TRBJ2-7; d_call: -; v_call: TRBV11-1; cdr3_length: 14; clone_size: -; cdr3_nt: TGTGCCAGCAGCCCAACCGGGATAAACTACGAGCAGTACTTC; cdr3_aa: CASSPTGINYEQYF
j_call: TRBJ2-7; d_call: TRBD2; v_call: TRBV5-4; cdr3_length: 16; clone_size: few; cdr3_nt: TGTGCCAGCAGCTCCCCCCCCGCGGGGGGGCGGCACGAGCAGTACTTC; cdr3_aa: CASSSPPAGGRHEQYF
j_call: TRBJ1-1; d_call: TRBD1; v_call: TRBV3-1/TRBV3-2; cdr3_length: 14; clone_size: -; cdr3_nt: TGTGCCAGCAGCCACGGGACAGGGGGGTTTGAAGCTTTCTTT; cdr3_aa: CASSHGTGGFEAFF
j_call: TRBJ1-2; d_call: -; v_call: TRBV28; cdr3_length: 13; clone_size: -; cdr3_nt: TGTGCCAGCAGACCGGGACAAGGCTATGGCTACACCTTC; cdr3_aa: CASRPGQGYGYTF